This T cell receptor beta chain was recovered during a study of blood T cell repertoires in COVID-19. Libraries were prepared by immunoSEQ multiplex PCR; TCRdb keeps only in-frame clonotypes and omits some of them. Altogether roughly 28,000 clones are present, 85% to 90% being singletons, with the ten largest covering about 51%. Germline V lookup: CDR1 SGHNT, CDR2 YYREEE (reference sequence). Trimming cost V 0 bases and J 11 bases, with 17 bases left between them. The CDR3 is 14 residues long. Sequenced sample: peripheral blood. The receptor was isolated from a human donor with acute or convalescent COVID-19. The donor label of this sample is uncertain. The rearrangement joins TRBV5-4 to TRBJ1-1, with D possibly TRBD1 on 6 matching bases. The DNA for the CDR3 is TGTGCCAGCAGCTTGGCGGGGGGCATCGGCATTGCTTTCTTT. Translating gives CASSLAGGIGIAFF.